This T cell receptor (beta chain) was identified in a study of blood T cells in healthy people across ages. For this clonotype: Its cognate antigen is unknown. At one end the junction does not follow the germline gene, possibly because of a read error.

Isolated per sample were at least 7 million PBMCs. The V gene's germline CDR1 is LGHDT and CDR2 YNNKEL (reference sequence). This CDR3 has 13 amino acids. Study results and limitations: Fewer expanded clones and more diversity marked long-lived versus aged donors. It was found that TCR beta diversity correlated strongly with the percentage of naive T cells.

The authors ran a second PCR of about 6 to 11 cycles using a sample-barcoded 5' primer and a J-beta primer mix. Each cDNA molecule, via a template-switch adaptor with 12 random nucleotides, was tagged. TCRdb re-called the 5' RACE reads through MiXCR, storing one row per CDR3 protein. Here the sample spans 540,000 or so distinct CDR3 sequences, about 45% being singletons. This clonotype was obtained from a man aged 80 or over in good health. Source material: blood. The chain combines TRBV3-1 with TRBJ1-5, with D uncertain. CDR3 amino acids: CASSQGPDQPQHF. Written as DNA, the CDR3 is TGTGCCAGCAGTCAAGGTCCTGATCAGCCCCAGCATTTT.